This T cell receptor beta chain appears in the sequencing data of a study of blood T cell repertoires in COVID-19. Study background: The United States, Italy and Spain were the sources of the acute and convalescent COVID-19 samples. Nucleic acid was either cDNA or gDNA, and it came from T cells, B-cell-depleted T cells, or PBMCs.

This clone was counted only a few times. Germline V CDR1 and CDR2: SGHDN, FVKESK. V lost 5 bases and J 4 bases, leaving 11 bases between the germline ends. The CDR3 consists of 13 residues. As originally analysed: Estimation of nucleated cell counts was performed using reference gene primer amplification. Some clones are missing from TCRdb's copy, which holds only in-frame ones; the method was immunoSEQ multiplex PCR. Clone size and V and J calls were adopted from that table, with D and trimming inferred from the DNA. The sample consists of approximately 52,000 clones, around 90% of them appearing once.

This receptor was obtained from a man aged 50-60 years with active COVID-19. The chain links TRBV14 to TRBJ1-2; D perhaps matches TRBD1 (6 bases). The sample taken for sequencing was peripheral blood. The CDR3 sequence: CASSLQGTYGYTF. The CDR3 bases are TGTGCCAGCAGCTTACAGGGTACCTATGGCTACACCTTC.